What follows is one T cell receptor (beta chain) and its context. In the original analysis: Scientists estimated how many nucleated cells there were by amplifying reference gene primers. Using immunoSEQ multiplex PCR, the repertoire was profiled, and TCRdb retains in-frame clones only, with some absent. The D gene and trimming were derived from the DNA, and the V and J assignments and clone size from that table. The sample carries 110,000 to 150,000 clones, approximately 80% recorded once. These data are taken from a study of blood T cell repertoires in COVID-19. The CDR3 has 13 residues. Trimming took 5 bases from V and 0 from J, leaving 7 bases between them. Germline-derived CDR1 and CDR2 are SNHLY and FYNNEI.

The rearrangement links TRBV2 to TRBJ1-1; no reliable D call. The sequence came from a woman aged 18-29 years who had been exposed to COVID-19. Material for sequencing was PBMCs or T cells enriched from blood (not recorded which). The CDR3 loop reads CASSLQLNTEAFF. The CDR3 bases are TGTGCCAGCAGTCTTCAGTTGAACACTGAAGCTTTCTTT.